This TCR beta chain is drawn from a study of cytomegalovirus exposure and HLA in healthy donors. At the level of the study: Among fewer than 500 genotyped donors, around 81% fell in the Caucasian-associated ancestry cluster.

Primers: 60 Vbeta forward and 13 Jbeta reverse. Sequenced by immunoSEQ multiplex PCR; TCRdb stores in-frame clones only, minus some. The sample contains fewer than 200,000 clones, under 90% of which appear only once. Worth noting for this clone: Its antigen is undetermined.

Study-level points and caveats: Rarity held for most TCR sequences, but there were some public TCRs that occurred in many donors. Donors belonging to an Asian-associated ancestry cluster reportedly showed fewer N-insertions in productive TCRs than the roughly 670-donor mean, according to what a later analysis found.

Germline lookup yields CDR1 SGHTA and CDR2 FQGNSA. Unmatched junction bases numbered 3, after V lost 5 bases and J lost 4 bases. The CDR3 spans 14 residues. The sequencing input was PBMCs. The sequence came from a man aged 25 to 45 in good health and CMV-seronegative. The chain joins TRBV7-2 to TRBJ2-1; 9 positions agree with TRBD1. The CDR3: CASSLQGAYNEQFF. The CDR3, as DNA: TGTGCCAGCAGCCTACAGGGGGCATACAATGAGCAGTTCTTC.